This T cell receptor (beta chain) came from a study of CD8+ T cells in alopecia areata. Study-wide background: Scoring of severity for treated patients was based on percentage of affected scalp area. Regarding the study as a whole: For lesional scalp, especially alopecia totalis/universalis, clonality was higher than in normal scalp.

After isolation, RNA underwent reverse transcription to generate cDNA as the sequencing template. TCRdb keeps only in-frame clones here, not all; method: immunoSEQ multiplex PCR. The sample holds around 120,000 clones, 53% seen once. As concerns this clone: The antigen remains undetermined.

CDR3 size: 14 residues. V trimming: 3 bases; J trimming: 3 bases; junction bases outside the gene matches: 5. Germline V gene lookup returns CDR1 MNHEY and CDR2 SMNVEV (reference sequence). Regarding treatment: oral pan-JAK inhibitor, 5-10 mg twice daily. The sample here was CD4+ T cells sorted from blood, taken at week 4, from a patient treated with tofacitinib. The V and J genes are TRBV27 and TRBJ2-7, with 7 bases fitting TRBD2. The origin of this receptor is a human donor with alopecia areata. This chain's CDR3 is CASSFRAGYYEQYF. The CDR3 bases are TGTGCCAGCAGTTTTCGAGCGGGATACTACGAGCAGTACTTC.